This T cell receptor beta chain appears in the sequencing data of a study of blood T cells in healthy people across ages. Findings and caveats of the study: Estimates of total diversity, which came from one million sequenced T cells, were considered to be underestimates.

The use of a sample-barcoded 5' primer and a J-beta primer mix characterized a second PCR of 7 to 11 cycles. The template-switch adaptor, which had 12 random nucleotides, put a tag on each cDNA molecule. A single record per CDR3 protein comes from TCRdb applying MiXCR to the 5' RACE reads. The sample lists 600,000 to 1,000,000 distinct CDR3 sequences, 25% seen once, with under 4% in the top ten. Germline assignment: CDR1 MDHEN and CDR2 SYDVKM. The germline V and J ends were trimmed by 2 bases and 0 bases, with 11 bases remaining between them. The CDR3 consists of 16 residues. To note about this clonotype: Antigen specificity is unknown.

The authors isolated at least 6 million PBMCs per sample. The data also belong to a second study, concerning T cells of mothers and their children.

The chain uses TRBV28 and TRBJ2-1; D call uncertain. The receptor comes from a boy younger than 18 in good health. Specimen: blood. The CDR3: CASSLGGIGSYNEQFF. The CDR3 DNA is TGTGCCAGCAGTTTAGGTGGGATCGGCTCCTACAATGAGCAGTTCTTC.